The next 2 T cell receptor beta chains were all read from a single sample in a study of blood T cell repertoires in COVID-19. Generated by immunoSEQ multiplex PCR, the TCRdb table keeps only in-frame clones and is missing some. The sample lists 150,000 to 200,000 clones, 65% to 85% occurring once. The sequenced material came from peripheral blood. All receptors come from a woman at least 80 years old with active or convalescent COVID-19.

The V gene is TRBV10-3, the J gene TRBJ2-5; 16 bases match TRBD2. V dropped 2 bases and J dropped 5; count of bases not matched to a gene: 8. The germline V gene encodes CDR1 ENHRY and CDR2 SYGVKD. This CDR3 region has 18 residues. The CDR3 DNA reads as TGTGCCATCAGTGAGCCCGGGACTAGCGGGGGGGCGCGGGAGACCCAGTACTTC. This gives the protein CAISEPGTSGGARETQYF.

The V call is TRBV10-3, the J call TRBJ1-2, with D hard to call. The V gene lost 0 bases and the J gene lost 7 bases, with 12 bases spanning the gap. This CDR3 contains 14 residues. CDR1 and CDR2 from the germline V gene are ENHRY and SYGVKD. In nucleotides, the CDR3 is TGTGCCATCAGTGAGTCGTCGGGTGTTACTGGCTACACCTTC. It codes for CAISESSGVTGYTF.